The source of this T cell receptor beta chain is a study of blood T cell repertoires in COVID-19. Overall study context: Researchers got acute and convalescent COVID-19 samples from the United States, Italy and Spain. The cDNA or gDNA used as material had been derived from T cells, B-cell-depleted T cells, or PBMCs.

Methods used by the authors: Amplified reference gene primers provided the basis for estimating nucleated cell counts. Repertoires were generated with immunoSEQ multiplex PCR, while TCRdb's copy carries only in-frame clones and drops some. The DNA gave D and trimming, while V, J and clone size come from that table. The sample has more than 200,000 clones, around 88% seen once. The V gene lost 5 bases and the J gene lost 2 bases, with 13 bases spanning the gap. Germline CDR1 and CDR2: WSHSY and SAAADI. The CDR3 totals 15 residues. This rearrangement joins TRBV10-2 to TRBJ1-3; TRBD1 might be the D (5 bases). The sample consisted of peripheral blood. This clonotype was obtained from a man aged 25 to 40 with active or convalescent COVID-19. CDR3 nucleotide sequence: TGCGCCAGCAGTACCCCGGGGGAAGCTGGAAACACCATATATTTT. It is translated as CASSTPGEAGNTIYF.